The TCR beta chain under discussion was sequenced for a study of CXCR3-negative and CXCR3-positive naive CD8 T cells (dated by TCRdb to the late 2010s). About the investigation overall: In total, 120 million to 150 million TRB reads were obtained, which works out to roughly 1.5 +/- 0.3 million reads per library. Diversity and physicochemical repertoire analyses were performed on about eleven donors pooled from two independent experiments. Naive subsets from 5 or 6 donors and memory cells from 3 donors were included in the TRBV-TRBJ cluster analysis.

Each CD8+ T cell subset was flow-sorted in triplicate, with some 300,000 cells per subset placed directly into RLT lysis buffer. To keep memory contaminants out, a stringent definition of naive CD8+ T cells was applied: CD45RO-CCR7+CD27+CD95-. Peripheral blood mononuclear cells were isolated from buffy coats by standard density gradient centrifugation. A FACSAria III was used to flow-sort naive CD8+ T cells into CXCR3-negative and CXCR3-positive populations. Total RNA was extracted from sorted cells using an RNeasy Mini Kit. The CDR3 holds 18 amino acids from the cysteine to the phenylalanine. There is no recorded DNA. CDR1 and CDR2, looked up from the germline V gene, are SQVTM and ANQGSEA. Sequenced on a NextSeq 550. The Human TCR Profiling Kit (MiLaboratory) was used to make UMI-labeled 5' RACE TRB cDNA libraries. cDNA synthesis used the entire amount of extracted RNA, and PCR amplification then used the entire amount of cDNA produced. The libraries were made side by side, with each library going through the same number of PCR cycles. Concerning the study's data processing: About 53,000 +/- 9,400 unique UMI-labeled TRB cDNA molecules per library were extracted with MIGEC and MiXCR, with at least two reads per UMI required. Each library averaged roughly 36,000 +/- 9,600 functional in-frame TRB CDR3 nucleotide clonotypes without stop codons. After each sample was downsampled to 5000 UMI-labeled TRB molecules, VDJtools was used to calculate diversity metrics such as normalized Shannon-Wiener and Chao1. VDJtools was used to calculate clonotype-size-weighted physicochemical properties of the central five CDR3 residues, namely interaction energy, strength, volume and Kidera factor 4. TCRdb reprocessed the sequencing reads and holds a single record per CDR3 protein sequence, with no DNA. V and J calls and clone size were set by TCRdb, not the authors. This specimen's table enumerates over 70,000 distinct CDR3 sequences. The top ten constitute around 1.7% of the sample.

Points on this clonotype: Its antigen remains undetermined.

General study outcomes and caveats: CXCR3 expression partially decreased after cryopreservation, so most assays used freshly isolated PBMCs. Repertoire diversity was comparably high in both naive subsets but much lower in memory CD8+ T cells. TRBV-TRBJ usage was similar between naive CXCR3-negative and CXCR3-positive cells from the same donor, while memory cells showed distinct patterns. Compared with CXCR3-negative naive cells, CXCR3-positive naive cells had TRB CDR3s with higher hydrophobicity (lower Kidera factor 4), lower energy, and higher strength and volume indices. Because surface CD5, which is linked to self-reactivity in mice, was comparable between the naive subsets, TCR interaction strength was also inferred from the physicochemical properties of TRB CDR3s.

Recombination linked TRBV29-1 to TRBJ1-3. Source material: naive CXCR3- CD8+ T cells from blood. In light of the paper, this sample's cell subset or site label describes: CD45RO-CCR7+CD27+CD95- naive CD8+ T cells lacking CXCR3 (TNR3-). This clonotype was obtained from a human donor in good health. Some clones in this sample may be carry-over from other donors' samples. For the CDR3, the sequence is CSVEDLNGFSEAGNTIYF.